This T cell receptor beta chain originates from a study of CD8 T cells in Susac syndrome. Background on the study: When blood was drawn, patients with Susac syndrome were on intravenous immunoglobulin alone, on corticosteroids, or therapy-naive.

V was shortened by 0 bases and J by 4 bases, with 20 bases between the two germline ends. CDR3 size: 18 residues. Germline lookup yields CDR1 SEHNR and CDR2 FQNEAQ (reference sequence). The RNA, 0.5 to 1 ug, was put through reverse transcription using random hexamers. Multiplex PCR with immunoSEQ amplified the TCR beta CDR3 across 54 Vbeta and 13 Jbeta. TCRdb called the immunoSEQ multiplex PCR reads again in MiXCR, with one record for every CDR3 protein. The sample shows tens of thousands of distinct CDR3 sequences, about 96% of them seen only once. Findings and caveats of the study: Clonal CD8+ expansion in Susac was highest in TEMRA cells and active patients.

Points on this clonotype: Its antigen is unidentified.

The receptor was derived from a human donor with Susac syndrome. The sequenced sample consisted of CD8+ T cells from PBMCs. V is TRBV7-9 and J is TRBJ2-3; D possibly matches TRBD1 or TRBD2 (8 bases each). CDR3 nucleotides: TGTGCCAGCAGCTTAGCGCCCGGACAGGGACTAGGGGCAGATACGCAGTATTTT. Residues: CASSLAPGQGLGADTQYF.